Listed below are T cell receptor beta chains from one sample, sequenced in a study of T cells in Graves' hyperthyroidism and ophthalmopathy. TCRdb re-analysed the multiplex PCR reads in MiXCR, keeping a single row per CDR3 protein. Among more than 450,000 distinct CDR3 sequences listed, roughly 21% were seen once. Sequencing was carried out using blood. The receptors here all came from a man between 35 and 55 years old with Graves' ophthalmopathy. CDR3s include the opening cysteine and the closing phenylalanine or tryptophan.

>15|TRBV20-1
CSARTGTSGGGEQYF
>16|TRBV29-1
CSSREVAGVTYNEQFF
>18|TRBV18
CASSREQVDGVRGNIQYF
>14|TRBV27
CASRATGPYNEQFF
>14|TRBV3-1
CASSPQVSGTEAFF
>14|TRBV3-1
CASSQIGRGTEAFF
>13|TRBV2
CASSEFRNTEAFF
>11|TRBV5-1
CASRYGDTQYF
>16|TRBV7-2
CASSYRRQGSADTQYF
>14|TRBV6-1
CASIRAFRINEQFF
>19|TRBV27
CASSPGLAGDSSSYNEQFF
>18|TRBV11-2
CASSPGRVGPTSNYGYTF
>14|TRBV5-5
CASSPTGVSGELFF
>15|TRBV24-1
CATSATLFSTDTQYF
>18|TRBV7-9
CASSSRDRVRGFTDTQYF
>15|TRBV11-3
CASSFGTGHTDTQYF
>14|TRBV20-1
CSASHPVPYNEQFF
>10|TRBV19
CASGKGLQHF
>16|TRBV29-1
CSVAFGLGGSGNTIYF
>19|TRBV9
CASSRSGLAGVSGANVLTF
>14|TRBV20-1
CSARDLSPNQPQHF
>14|TRBV3-1
CASSHGLSDSEQYF
>13|TRBV11-2
CASSPRGFGTQYF
>15|TRBV5-5
CASSFQGGTTGELFF
>14|TRBV15
CATSMSEGVTEAFF
>11|TRBV6-6
CASSYQTEQYF